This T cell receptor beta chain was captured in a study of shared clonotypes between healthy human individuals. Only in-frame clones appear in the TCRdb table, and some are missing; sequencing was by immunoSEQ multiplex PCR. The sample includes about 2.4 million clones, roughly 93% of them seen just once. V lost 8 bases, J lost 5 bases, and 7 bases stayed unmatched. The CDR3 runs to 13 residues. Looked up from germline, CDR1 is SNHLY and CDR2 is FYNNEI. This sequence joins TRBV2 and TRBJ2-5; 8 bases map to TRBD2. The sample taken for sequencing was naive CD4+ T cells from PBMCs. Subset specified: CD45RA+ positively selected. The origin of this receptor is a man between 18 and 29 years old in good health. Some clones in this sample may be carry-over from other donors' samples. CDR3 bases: TGTGCCAGCTGTCAGGAGCGGGGGGAGACCCAGTACTTC. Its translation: CASCQERGETQYF.